Listed below are T cell receptor beta chains from one sample, sequenced in a study of cytomegalovirus exposure and HLA in healthy donors. The protocol was immunoSEQ multiplex PCR, while the TCRdb copy is restricted to in-frame clones and leaves out a portion. The sample consists of fewer than 120,000 clones, approximately 90% of them appearing once. Input material: PBMCs. The receptors come from a woman in her 30s in good health and CMV-seropositive. Both conserved end residues are part of each CDR3. The D gene is left open where the match is weak. Only some rows state a clone size, as once, few, many or a class for expanded clones.

TRBV13	TRBD1	.	TRBJ2-1	CASSRMGQPNEQFF	TGTGCCAGCAGCCGTATGGGACAGCCCAATGAGCAGTTCTTC
TRBV9	.	.	TRBJ2-1	CASSPRDFSYNEQFF	TGTGCCAGCAGCCCCAGGGACTTCTCCTACAATGAGCAGTTCTTC
TRBV6-6	.	.	TRBJ2-2	CASSYSTGAGTGELFF	TGTGCCAGCAGTTACTCGACGGGAGCGGGTACCGGGGAGCTGTTTTTT
TRBV18	.	.	TRBJ1-6	CASSPDSVVGNSPLHF	TGTGCCAGCTCACCAGACAGCGTTGTTGGCAATTCACCCCTCCACTTT
TRBV30	.	.	TRBJ2-2	CAWSVLGNTGELFF	TGTGCCTGGAGTGTACTAGGTAACACCGGGGAGCTGTTTTTT
TRBV2	TRBD1	once	TRBJ1-6	CASSPDRGNSPLHF	TGTGCCAGCAGTCCTGACAGGGGTAATTCACCCCTCCACTTT
TRBV10-3	TRBD2	.	TRBJ2-1	CAIMRAGANEQFF	TGTGCCATCATGCGAGCGGGAGCGAATGAGCAGTTCTTC
TRBV5-4	.	few	TRBJ2-2	CASSLVRESRELFF	TGTGCCAGCAGCTTGGTACGGGAATCCCGGGAGCTGTTTTTT
TRBV11-2	TRBD2	.	TRBJ2-5	CASSPWTSGGAGETQYF	TGTGCCAGCAGCCCATGGACTAGCGGGGGGGCCGGGGAGACCCAGTACTTC
TRBV5-4	TRBD1	.	TRBJ1-1	CASSTQGVGTEAFF	TGTGCCAGCAGCACGCAGGGGGTGGGCACTGAAGCTTTCTTT
TRBV18	.	.	TRBJ1-2	CASSPAADYLGYTF	TGTGCCAGCTCACCCGCGGCAGACTACCTTGGCTACACCTTC
TRBV6-5	.	.	TRBJ1-3	CASRDSSSGNTIYF	TGTGCCAGCAGGGACAGCTCCTCTGGAAACACCATATATTTT
TRBV7-6	.	.	TRBJ1-1	CASSSGAENTEAFF	TGTGCCAGCAGCTCAGGCGCCGAGAACACTGAAGCTTTCTTT
TRBV27	.	once	TRBJ2-1	CASSPLSGFNYNEQFF	TGTGCCAGCAGTCCCCTTAGCGGATTTAACTACAATGAGCAGTTCTTC
TRBV5-6	TRBD1	many	TRBJ2-7	CASSLGTGFSYEQYF	TGTGCCAGCAGCCTCGGGACAGGATTCTCCTACGAGCAGTACTTC
TRBV27	TRBD1	.	TRBJ2-7	CASSSTGPDEQYF	TGTGCCAGCAGTTCGACAGGGCCCGACGAGCAGTACTTC
TRBV27	TRBD2	few	TRBJ2-3	CASSLSGVVGARTSGRTDTQYF	TGTGCCAGCAGTTTATCCGGTGTTGTGGGGGCGAGGACTAGCGGGAGAACAGATACGCAGTATTTT
TRBV4-2	TRBD1	.	TRBJ2-3	CASSRTGRDSTDTQYF	TGTGCCAGCAGCCGGACAGGGCGAGATAGCACAGATACGCAGTATTTT
TRBV7-9	TRBD1	.	TRBJ1-2	CASSLLAGGYGYTF	TGTGCCAGCAGCTTACTTGCAGGGGGCTATGGCTACACCTTC
TRBV19	TRBD2	once	TRBJ2-7	CASNPGGGEQYF	TGTGCCAGCAACCCGGGGGGGGGCGAGCAGTACTTC
TRBV7-9	.	.	TRBJ2-5	CASSTGETQYF	TGTGCCAGCAGCACCGGGGAGACCCAGTACTTC
TRBV9	TRBD2	.	TRBJ2-2	CASSPQAGTSTGELFF	TGTGCCAGCAGCCCACAGGCCGGGACTAGCACCGGGGAGCTGTTTTTT
TRBV11-1	TRBD1	.	TRBJ1-2	CASSLARRDREYGYTF	TGTGCCAGCAGCTTAGCGCGTAGGGACAGGGAATATGGCTACACCTTC
TRBV6-1	TRBD2	.	TRBJ2-4	CASSPGTSGAGIQYF	TGTGCCAGCAGTCCCGGGACTAGCGGTGCAGGCATTCAGTACTTC
TRBV18	.	.	TRBJ2-7	CASSPRSGYSDEQYF	TGTGCCAGCTCACCACGGTCAGGGTATTCCGACGAGCAGTACTTC
TRBV14	.	.	TRBJ1-3	CASSQQASGNTIYF	TGTGCCAGCAGCCAGCAGGCGTCGGGAAACACCATATATTTT
TRBV5-1	TRBD1	.	TRBJ1-3	CASSLGQGALGNTIYF	TGCGCCAGCAGCTTGGGACAGGGGGCGCTTGGAAACACCATATATTTT
TRBV6-6	.	.	TRBJ2-3	CASTPGFSPDTQYF	TGTGCCAGCACCCCGGGATTTTCCCCAGATACGCAGTATTTT
TRBV13	TRBD2	.	TRBJ2-7	CASSLGLAGFSRYEQYF	TGTGCCAGCAGCTTAGGACTAGCGGGTTTTAGCCGGTACGAGCAGTACTTC
TRBV5-1	.	.	TRBJ2-7	CASSLLSSYEQYF	TGCGCCAGCAGCCTCCTAAGCTCCTACGAGCAGTACTTC
TRBV11-2	.	.	TRBJ1-1	CASSAGQITEAFF	TGTGCCAGCAGCGCAGGACAGATTACTGAAGCTTTCTTT
TRBV28	.	once	TRBJ1-3	CASSSGAGNTIYF	TGTGCCAGCAGTTCAGGCGCGGGAAACACCATATATTTT
TRBV19	.	.	TRBJ1-5	CASSMGDNNQPQHF	TGTGCCAGTAGTATGGGGGACAACAATCAGCCCCAGCATTTT
TRBV28	.	.	TRBJ2-1	CASSLAGYNEQFF	TGTGCCAGCAGTTTGGCGGGATACAATGAGCAGTTCTTC
TRBV27	TRBD1	.	TRBJ2-1	CASSFHDRVNEQFF	TGTGCCAGCAGTTTCCACGACAGGGTCAATGAGCAGTTCTTC
TRBV5-4	.	.	TRBJ1-2	CASSRGVQGDGYTF	TGTGCCAGCAGCCGAGGGGTACAGGGAGATGGCTACACCTTC
TRBV19	TRBD2	.	TRBJ2-2	CASSIRTSGRAVAGELFF	TGTGCCAGTAGTATCCGGACTAGCGGGAGGGCCGTGGCCGGGGAGCTGTTTTTT
TRBV9	.	.	TRBJ2-3	CASSSRGFALNTQYF	TGTGCCAGCAGCTCCCGGGGATTCGCCCTCAATACGCAGTATTTT
TRBV7-2	TRBD1	.	TRBJ1-5	CASSLAGQGNQPQHF	TGTGCCAGCAGCTTAGCGGGACAGGGCAATCAGCCCCAGCATTTT
TRBV27	TRBD1	.	TRBJ1-5	CASSPLGGTDINQPQHF	TGTGCCAGCAGCCCCCTTGGGGGGACAGATATAAATCAGCCCCAGCATTTT
TRBV7-2	.	.	TRBJ1-2	CASSLQVYGYTF	TGTGCCAGCAGCTTACAGGTCTATGGCTACACCTTC
TRBV27	.	.	TRBJ2-1	CASSLQAQGPVYNEQFF	TGTGCCAGCAGTTTACAGGCCCAGGGCCCGGTATACAATGAGCAGTTCTTC
TRBV19	.	.	TRBJ1-5	CASNQGVGQPQHF	TGTGCCAGTAACCAGGGTGTTGGTCAGCCCCAGCATTTT
TRBV6-1	TRBD2	.	TRBJ2-7	CASSEARLAREQYF	TGTGCCAGCAGTGAAGCCAGACTAGCACGCGAGCAGTACTTC
TRBV7-9	TRBD2	once	TRBJ2-1	CASSLLTSVLGEQFF	TGTGCCAGCAGCTTACTGACTAGCGTCTTGGGAGAGCAGTTCTTC
TRBV30	.	.	TRBJ1-6	CAWKGWGGNSPLHF	TGTGCCTGGAAGGGGTGGGGTGGAAATTCACCCCTCCACTTT
TRBV9	.	.	TRBJ1-4	CASSARGTQGEKLFF	TGTGCCAGCAGCGCCCGGGGGACCCAAGGAGAAAAACTGTTTTTT
TRBV7-3	TRBD1	.	TRBJ1-2	CASSQPGQGNYGYTF	TGTGCCAGCAGCCAGCCGGGACAGGGTAACTATGGCTACACCTTC
TRBV7-9	TRBD1	.	TRBJ1-2	CASSWNRDSYGYTF	TGTGCCAGCAGCTGGAACCGGGACAGCTATGGCTACACCTTC
TRBV6-5	.	.	TRBJ2-2	CASRSQGTGELFF	TGTGCCAGCAGGTCACAGGGTACCGGGGAGCTGTTTTTT
TRBV19	.	.	TRBJ2-7	CASSRTAATTYEQYF	TGTGCCAGTTCCAGGACAGCAGCCACCACCTACGAGCAGTACTTC
TRBV19	.	.	TRBJ2-2	CASRDRANTGELFF	TGTGCCAGTAGGGACAGAGCGAACACCGGGGAGCTGTTTTTT
TRBV30	.	.	TRBJ2-4	CAWSGGENIQYF	TGTGCCTGGAGTGGGGGGGAAAACATTCAGTACTTC
TRBV9	TRBD1	.	TRBJ2-3	CASSTGTGMYTDTQYF	TGTGCCAGCAGCACCGGGACAGGGATGTACACAGATACGCAGTATTTT